The table lists the clone carrying this T cell receptor beta chain with many counts. Its antigen remains unknown. The germline V and J ends were trimmed by 9 bases and 0 bases, with 12 bases remaining between them. CDR3 length: 14 amino acids. Germline-derived CDR1 and CDR2 are SNHLY and FYNNEI. Combining iRepertoire HTBI primers with Arm-PCR of CDR3 regions, the authors built TCR beta libraries. TCRdb analysed the multiplex PCR reads with MiXCR anew, one entry per CDR3 protein. The table records 350,000 to 500,000 distinct CDR3 sequences, 12% to 15% of them present only once. The data originate from a study of regulatory T cells in long-lasting Graves disease. Study observations and caveats: Possibly, too few samples lowered accuracy.

Noted time point: newly diagnosed GD, antithyroid drugs for less than 3 months. Researchers made the TCR library from RNA that was extracted from PBMCs. Separately, the same data were catalogued under a study of T cells in Graves' hyperthyroidism and ophthalmopathy.

V and J are TRBV2 and TRBJ2-4; a possible D gene is TRBD2 (5 bases). This TCR was recovered from a woman aged 50 to 60 with Graves disease. The input for sequencing was peripheral blood mononuclear cells (PBMCs), taken at new diagnosis, from a patient treated with antithyroid drugs. CDR3 residues: CASKEDLAKNIQYF. CDR3 coding DNA: TGTGCCAGTAAGGAGGATTTAGCCAAAAACATTCAGTACTTC.